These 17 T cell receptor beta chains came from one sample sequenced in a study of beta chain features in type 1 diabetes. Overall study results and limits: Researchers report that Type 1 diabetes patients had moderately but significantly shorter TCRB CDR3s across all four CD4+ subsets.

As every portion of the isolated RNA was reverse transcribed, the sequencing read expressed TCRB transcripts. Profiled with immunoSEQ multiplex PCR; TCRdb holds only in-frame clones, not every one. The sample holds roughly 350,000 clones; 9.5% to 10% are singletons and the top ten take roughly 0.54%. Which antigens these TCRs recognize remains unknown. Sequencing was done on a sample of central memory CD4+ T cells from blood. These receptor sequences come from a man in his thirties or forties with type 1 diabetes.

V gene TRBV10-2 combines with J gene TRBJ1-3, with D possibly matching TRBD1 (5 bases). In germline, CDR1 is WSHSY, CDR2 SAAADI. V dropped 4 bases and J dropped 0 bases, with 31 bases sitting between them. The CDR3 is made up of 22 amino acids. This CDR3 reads CASSVWGEETITLPSSGNTIYF. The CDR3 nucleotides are TGCGCCAGCAGTGTGTGGGGCGAAGAGACCATCACCCTCCCGAGCTCTGGAAACACCATATATTTT.

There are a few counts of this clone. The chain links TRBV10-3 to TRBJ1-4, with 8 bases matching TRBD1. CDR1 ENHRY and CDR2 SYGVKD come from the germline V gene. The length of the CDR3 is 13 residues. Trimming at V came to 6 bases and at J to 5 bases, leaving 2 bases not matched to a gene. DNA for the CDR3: TGTGCCATCAGCACAGGGGGGAATGAAAAACTGTTTTTT. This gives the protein CAISTGGNEKLFF.

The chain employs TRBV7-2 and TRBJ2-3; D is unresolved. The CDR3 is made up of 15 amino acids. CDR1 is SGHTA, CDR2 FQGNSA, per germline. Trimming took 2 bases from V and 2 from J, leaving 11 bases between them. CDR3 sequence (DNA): TGTGCCAGCAGCTTATACCTACAGTCCACAGATACGCAGTATTTT. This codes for CASSLYLQSTDTQYF.

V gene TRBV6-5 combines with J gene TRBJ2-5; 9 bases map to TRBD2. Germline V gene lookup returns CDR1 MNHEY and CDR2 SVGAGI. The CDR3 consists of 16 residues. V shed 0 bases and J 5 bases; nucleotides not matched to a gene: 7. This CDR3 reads CASSYSASGEGETQYF. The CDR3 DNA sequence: TGTGCCAGCAGTTACTCGGCTAGCGGGGAGGGTGAGACCCAGTACTTC.

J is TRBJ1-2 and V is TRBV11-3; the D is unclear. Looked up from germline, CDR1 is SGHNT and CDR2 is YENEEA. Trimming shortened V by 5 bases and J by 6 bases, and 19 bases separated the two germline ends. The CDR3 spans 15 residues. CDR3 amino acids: CASSPPPGPFDGYTF. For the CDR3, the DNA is TGTGCCAGCAGCCCCCCTCCTGGGCCGTTCGATGGCTACACCTTC.

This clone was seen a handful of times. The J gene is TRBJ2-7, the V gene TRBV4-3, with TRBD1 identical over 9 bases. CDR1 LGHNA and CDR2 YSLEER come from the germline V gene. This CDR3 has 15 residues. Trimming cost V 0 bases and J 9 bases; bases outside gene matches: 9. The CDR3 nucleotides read TGCGCCAGCAGCCAAGAAGGGACAGGGTATGTTTGGCAGTACTTC. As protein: CASSQEGTGYVWQYF.

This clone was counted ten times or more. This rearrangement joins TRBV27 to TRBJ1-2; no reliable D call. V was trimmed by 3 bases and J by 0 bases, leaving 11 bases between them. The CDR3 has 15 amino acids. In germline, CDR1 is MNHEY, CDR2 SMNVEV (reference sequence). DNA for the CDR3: TGTGCCAGCAGTTTGAAGGGAGACACTAACTATGGCTACACCTTC. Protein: CASSLKGDTNYGYTF.

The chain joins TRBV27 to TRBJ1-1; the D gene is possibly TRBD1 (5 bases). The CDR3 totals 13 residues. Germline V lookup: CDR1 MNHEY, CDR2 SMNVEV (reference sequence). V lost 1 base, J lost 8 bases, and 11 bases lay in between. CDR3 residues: CASSLYDRKEAFF. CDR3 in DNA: TGTGCCAGCAGTTTATATGACAGAAAGGAAGCTTTCTTT.

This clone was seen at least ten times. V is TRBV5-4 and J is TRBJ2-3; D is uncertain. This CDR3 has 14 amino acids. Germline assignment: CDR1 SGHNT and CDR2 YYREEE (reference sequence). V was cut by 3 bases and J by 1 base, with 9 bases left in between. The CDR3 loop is CASSSRTGTDTQYF. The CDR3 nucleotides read TGTGCCAGCAGCTCCCGGACGGGCACAGATACGCAGTATTTT.

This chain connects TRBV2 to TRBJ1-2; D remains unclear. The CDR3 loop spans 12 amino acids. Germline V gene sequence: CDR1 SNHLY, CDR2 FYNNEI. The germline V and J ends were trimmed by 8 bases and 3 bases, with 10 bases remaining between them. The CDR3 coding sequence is TGTGCCAGCGAGCCAGCCGACTATGGCTACACCTTC. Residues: CASEPADYGYTF. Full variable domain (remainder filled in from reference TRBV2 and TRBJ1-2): EPEVTQTPSHQVTQMGQEVILRCVPISNHLYFYWYRQILGQKVEFLVSFYNNEISEKSEIFDDQFSVERPDGSNFTLKIRSTKLEDSAMYFCASEPADYGYTFGSGTRLTVV.

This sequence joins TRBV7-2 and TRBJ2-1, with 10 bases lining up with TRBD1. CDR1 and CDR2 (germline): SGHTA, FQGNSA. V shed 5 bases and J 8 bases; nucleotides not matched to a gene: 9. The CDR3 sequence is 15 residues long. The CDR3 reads CASSPGTGVVYEQFF. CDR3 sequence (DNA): TGTGCCAGCAGCCCCGGGACAGGGGTAGTCTATGAGCAGTTCTTC.

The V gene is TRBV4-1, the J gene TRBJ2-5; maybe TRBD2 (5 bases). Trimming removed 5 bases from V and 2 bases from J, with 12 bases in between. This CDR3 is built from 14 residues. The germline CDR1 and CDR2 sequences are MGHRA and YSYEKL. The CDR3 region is CASSFLAGQETQYF. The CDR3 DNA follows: TGCGCCAGCAGCTTTCTAGCTGGGCAAGAGACCCAGTACTTC.

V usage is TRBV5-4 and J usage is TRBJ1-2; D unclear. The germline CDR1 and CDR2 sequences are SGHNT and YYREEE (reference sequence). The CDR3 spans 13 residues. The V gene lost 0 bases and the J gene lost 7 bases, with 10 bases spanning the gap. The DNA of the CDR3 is TGTGCCAGCAGCTTGGGAGGGAAAGGTGGCTACACCTTC. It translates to CASSLGGKGGYTF.

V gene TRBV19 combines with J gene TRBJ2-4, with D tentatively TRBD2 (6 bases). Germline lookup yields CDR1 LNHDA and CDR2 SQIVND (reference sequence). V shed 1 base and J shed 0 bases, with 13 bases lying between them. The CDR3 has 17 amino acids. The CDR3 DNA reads TGTGCCAGTAGTATAGTCGTCGGGACTCAAGCCAAAAACATTCAGTACTTC. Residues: CASSIVVGTQAKNIQYF. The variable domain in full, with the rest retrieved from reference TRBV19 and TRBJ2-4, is DGGITQSPKYLFRKEGQNVTLSCEQNLNHDAMYWYRQDPGQGLRLIYYSQIVNDFQKGDIAEGYSVSREKKESFPLTVTSAQKNPTAFYLCASSIVVGTQAKNIQYFGAGTRLSVL.

CDR3: CASSYWRENNEQFF. DNA for the CDR3: TGTGCCAGCAGTTACTGGCGGGAAAATAATGAGCAGTTCTTC. The V call is TRBV6-5, the J call TRBJ2-1; D perhaps matches TRBD2 (6 bases). Trimming removed 1 base at V and 7 bases at J, with 11 bases between. This CDR3 comprises 14 residues. Germline V lookup: CDR1 MNHEY, CDR2 SVGAGI.

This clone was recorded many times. The CDR3 reads CASSPASRRAAGDTQYF. CDR3 DNA sequence: TGTGCCAGCAGCCCGGCATCGCGGAGGGCCGCGGGAGATACGCAGTATTTT. V gene TRBV5-4 combines with J gene TRBJ2-3, with D possibly TRBD2 on 6 matching bases. From germline, CDR1 is SGHNT and CDR2 YYREEE (reference sequence). The CDR3 is 17 amino acids. The V and J ends lost 4 bases and 5 bases respectively, with 23 bases between them.

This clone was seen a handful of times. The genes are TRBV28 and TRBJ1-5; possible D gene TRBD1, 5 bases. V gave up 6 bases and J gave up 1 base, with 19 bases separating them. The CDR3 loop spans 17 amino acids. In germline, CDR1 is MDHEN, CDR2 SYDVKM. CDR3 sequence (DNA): TGTGCCAGCAGAAAAGCCAGGGCAGAGTGGAGCAATCAGCCCCAGCATTTT. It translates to CASRKARAEWSNQPQHF.